This T cell receptor (beta chain) is drawn from a study of T cell changes during pregnancy in multiple sclerosis. CDR3 length equals 15 residues. Germline CDR1 and CDR2: SGHDT and YYEEEE. V was pared by 1 base and J by 4 bases, with 4 bases of the junction left unmatched. The method was immunoSEQ multiplex PCR; TCRdb's version includes in-frame clones alone and lacks a portion of them. The data show some 97,000 clones, with around 93% seen just once and 1.9% held by the top ten. The V and J genes are TRBV5-6 and TRBJ2-5; 10 bases align to TRBD1. The TCR comes from a female donor with multiple sclerosis, enrolled in a pregnancy study. This material consisted of peripheral blood, taken after pregnancy. Here the CDR3 reads CASSLRGQGPETQYF. CDR3 bases: TGTGCCAGCAGCTTGAGGGGACAGGGGCCAGAGACCCAGTACTTC.